This TCR beta chain is drawn from a study of blood T cell repertoires in COVID-19. Study-level information: The United States, Italy and Spain supplied acute and convalescent COVID-19 samples. The cDNA or gDNA used as material had been derived from T cells, B-cell-depleted T cells, or PBMCs.

Seattle-derived patients entered the study during active infection and were followed longitudinally. Per the germline V gene, CDR1 is MNHEY and CDR2 is SVGAGI. Trimming cost V 7 bases and J 1 base; bases outside gene matches: 2. The CDR3 has 13 residues. In regard to this clone: The sample contains more than one DNA sequence encoding this CDR3.

Original processing notes: Reference gene primer amplification gave estimated nucleated cell counts. Sequencing used immunoSEQ multiplex PCR; TCRdb keeps in-frame clones, though not all of them. The DNA was the basis for D and trimming; V, J and clone size are from that table. The sample lists 250,000 to 350,000 clones; less than 85% were seen once. The chain recombines TRBV6-5 with TRBJ1-1; TRBD1 agrees at 8 bases. Sequencing was done on a sample of peripheral blood. The source of this sequence is a human donor with COVID-19, enrolled during active disease. The donor label of this sample is uncertain. CDR3 coding DNA: TGTGCCAGCAACAGGGGGGGGAACACTGAAGCTTTCTTT. It specifies CASNRGGNTEAFF.